Shown below are 11 T cell receptor beta chains from a single sample sequenced in a study of PD-L1 blockade in urothelial cancer. Using immunoSEQ multiplex PCR, the repertoire was profiled, and TCRdb retains in-frame clones only, with some absent. This table holds approximately 65,000 clones, approximately 88% found once. The sequenced sample was PBMCs, obtained around atezolizumab (anti-PD-L1) treatment. These receptors all come from a man aged 60-69 years with urothelial cancer.

J is TRBJ2-2 and V is TRBV19; D gene unclear. V was clipped by 3 bases and J by 7 bases, with 12 bases between them. This CDR3 is 14 amino acids long. Looked up from germline, CDR1 is LNHDA and CDR2 is SQIVND (reference sequence). The CDR3 here is CASSMVTQVGELFF. CDR3 DNA sequence: TGTGCCAGTAGTATGGTTACCCAGGTCGGGGAGCTGTTTTTT.

This clone was recorded only once. The chain links TRBV9 to TRBJ2-1; 9 bases are shared with TRBD1. Trimming cost V 3 bases and J 3 bases; bases outside gene matches: 7. Germline CDR1 and CDR2: SGDLS and YYNGEE. The CDR3 length is 16 residues. The CDR3 region has the DNA TGTGCCAGCAGCGCTCTCACAGGGGGCGGCTACAATGAGCAGTTCTTC. It codes for CASSALTGGGYNEQFF.

The chain carries TRBV4-3 and TRBJ2-3; maybe TRBD2 (6 bases). The germline V and J ends were trimmed by 0 bases and 8 bases, with 12 bases remaining between them. CDR1 is LGHNA, CDR2 YSLEER, per germline. The CDR3 consists of 14 residues. The CDR3 DNA sequence: TGCGCCAGCAGCCAAGACGGGCGGGAAGGTACGCAGTATTTT. Its protein product is CASSQDGREGTQYF.

The J gene is TRBJ2-1, the V gene TRBV4-2, with 9 bases lining up with TRBD2. Germline assignment: CDR1 LGHNA and CDR2 YNFKEQ. This CDR3 is 18 amino acids long. V shed 0 bases, J shed 7 bases, and the junction held 13 bases outside the gene matches. CDR3 DNA: TGTGCCAGCAGCCAAGATCTGGCGGGGGGGCCGGCCACTAATGAGCAGTTCTTC. Translation gives CASSQDLAGGPATNEQFF.

The rearrangement joins TRBV28 to TRBJ1-2; no reliable D call. In germline, CDR1 is MDHEN, CDR2 SYDVKM. This CDR3 region has 13 residues. V gave up 7 bases and J gave up 2 bases, with 11 bases separating them. CDR3 sequence: CASTPTGNYGYTF. In DNA, the CDR3 is TGTGCCAGCACCCCCACGGGGAACTATGGCTACACCTTC.

This clone has just a few counts. V and J are TRBV2 and TRBJ1-2; no clear D. Deletions cut 8 bases from V and 1 base from J, with 8 bases between. The germline gives CDR1 SNHLY, CDR2 FYNNEI. The CDR3 loop spans 12 amino acids. The CDR3, as DNA: TGTGCCAGCTCGAGGGATAACTATGGCTACACCTTC. Residues: CASSRDNYGYTF. The whole variable domain, filled in from reference TRBV2 and TRBJ1-2, reads EPEVTQTPSHQVTQMGQEVILRCVPISNHLYFYWYRQILGQKVEFLVSFYNNEISEKSEIFDDQFSVERPDGSNFTLKIRSTKLEDSAMYFCASSRDNYGYTFGSGTRLTVV.

The chain recombines TRBV28 with TRBJ1-3; 8 bases agree with TRBD1. Losses at the gene ends were 4 bases for V and 4 bases for J; bases not matched to a gene: 3. CDR3 length: 14 residues. Looked up from germline, CDR1 is MDHEN and CDR2 is SYDVKM. The chain's CDR3 is CASSSQGAGNTIYF. DNA for the CDR3: TGTGCCAGCAGTTCCCAGGGGGCGGGAAACACCATATATTTT.

V usage is TRBV5-1 and J usage is TRBJ2-1; 11 bases match TRBD2. This CDR3 region has 16 residues. CDR1 and CDR2 (germline): SGHRS, YFSETQ. With 2 bases clipped from V and 5 bases from J, the junction kept 6 bases outside the gene matches. CDR3 protein: CASSLGSTSGDNEQFF. The CDR3 nucleotides read TGCGCCAGCAGCTTAGGTTCGACTAGCGGGGACAATGAGCAGTTCTTC.

For the CDR3, the DNA is TGTGCCAGCAGCAAAGGACTCGGCCTAGCGGAGCCCGGGGAGACCCAGTACTTC. It yields the protein CASSKGLGLAEPGETQYF. V gene TRBV21-1 combines with J gene TRBJ2-5; the table's D gene call, TRBD2, was not cross checked with the DNA. TRBV21-1 is a pseudogene. This CDR3 has 18 amino acids.

CDR3 protein: CASSSRTGNTEAFF. CDR3 nucleotide sequence: TGTGCCAGCAGCTCCCGGACAGGGAACACTGAAGCTTTCTTT. The genes are TRBV7-3 and TRBJ1-1; the match to TRBD1 covers 7 bases. V was clipped by 4 bases and J by 1 base; unmatched bases: 3. Germline CDR1 SGHTA, CDR2 FQGTGA. The CDR3 length is 14 residues.

The chain combines TRBV4-1 with TRBJ1-5; D is ambiguous. The length of the CDR3 is 13 residues. Trimming removed 1 base from V and 5 bases from J, with 6 bases in between. Germline CDR1 is MGHRA and CDR2 is YSYEKL. The CDR3 loop is CASSQGGYQPQHF. The CDR3 coding sequence is TGCGCCAGCAGCCAAGGAGGGTATCAGCCCCAGCATTTT.